Sequencing of this TCR beta chain was carried out in a study of T-cell reconstitution after alpha-beta-depleted transplantation in children. Notes on the study in general: The study traced high day-60 TCRbeta diversity in some patients to surviving recipient T cells and thymic progenitors. Several hundred expanded graft clones reportedly gave rise to the alpha-beta T cells present about two months after transplant.

This clonotype has more than one count but fewer than ten. Its antigen is currently unknown. TCRbeta library construction was performed incorporating unique molecular identifiers. TCRdb called the PCR reads again in MiXCR, with one record for every CDR3 protein. The sample lists fewer than 750,000 distinct CDR3 sequences; about a quarter were seen once. CDR1 and CDR2 from the germline V gene are DFQATT and SNEGSKA (reference sequence). Trimming removed 3 bases at V and 10 bases at J, with 13 bases between. The CDR3 has 12 residues. The chain combines TRBV20-1 with TRBJ2-1; tentative D call: TRBD2 (6 bases). Sample: PBMCs, taken before TCRalphabeta/CD19-depleted stem cell transplant. This receptor was taken from a boy under three years old with Wiskott-Aldrich syndrome, due to receive a stem cell transplant. CDR3 amino acids: CSASKRLVEQFF. CDR3 bases: TGCAGTGCTAGCAAACGACTAGTCGAGCAGTTCTTC.